This is a list of T cell receptor beta chains from one sample in a study of T-cell reconstitution after alpha-beta-depleted transplantation in children. TCRdb re-called the PCR reads through MiXCR, storing one row per CDR3 protein. This sample has about 580,000 distinct CDR3 sequences, with 23% found just once. The sequences come from PBMCs, mostly from graft donor cells, collected 360 days after TCRalphabeta/CD19-depleted stem cell transplant. Receptors were obtained from a boy younger than two who had a stem cell transplant for acute myeloid leukemia, so the T cells may come from the graft donor. The CDR3 runs from the conserved cysteine through the conserved F or W. The D gene is left open where the match is weak. Clone size is stated in some rows and not others, as once, few, many or a class when expanded.

J | size | length | V | D | DNA | CDR3
TRBJ2-3 | . | 13 | TRBV27 | . | TGTGCCAGTACTCGACAGGTTACAGATACGCAGTATTTT | CASTRQVTDTQYF
TRBJ1-1 | few | 16 | TRBV5-1 | . | TGCGCCAGCAGCCCCCCGTCGGTGGGCAGACTCACTGAAGCTTTCTTT | CASSPPSVGRLTEAFF
TRBJ2-1 | . | 18 | TRBV7-8 | TRBD2 | TGTGCCAGCAGCTTAGTCCCGCGGGGGGGCCGTACCTACAATGAGCAGTTCTTC | CASSLVPRGGRTYNEQFF
TRBJ1-6 | . | 14 | TRBV6-5 | . | TGTGCCAGCAGTTACGGACTGGATAATTCACCCCTCCACTTT | CASSYGLDNSPLHF
TRBJ2-1 | . | 16 | TRBV20-1 | TRBD2 | TGCAGTGCTAGAGATCCACTAGCGGGGGGACACAATGAGCAGTTCTTC | CSARDPLAGGHNEQFF
TRBJ2-1 | few | 13 | TRBV2 | . | TGTGCCAGCAGTGGTTGGACTAACAATGAGCAGTTCTTC | CASSGWTNNEQFF
TRBJ2-1 | few | 17 | TRBV7-9 | TRBD1 | TGTGCCAGCAGCCCTAACAGGGACAGAAGCTCCTACAATGAGCAGTTCTTC | CASSPNRDRSSYNEQFF
TRBJ2-3 | many | 14 | TRBV20-1 | . | TGCAGTGCTAGAGGTGGGGGGCCCACAGATACGCAGTATTTT | CSARGGGPTDTQYF
TRBJ2-5 | many | 14 | TRBV24-1 | . | TGTGCCACCAGTGATTTGCTATTCCCAGAGACCCAGTACTTC | CATSDLLFPETQYF
TRBJ1-1 | . | 12 | TRBV29-1 | TRBD1 | TGCAGCGTTTACAGGGGAGGGACTGAAGCTTTCTTT | CSVYRGGTEAFF
TRBJ2-2 | . | 14 | TRBV6-2/TRBV6-3 | . | TGTGCCAGCAGTCAACAGGGATTAAAAGGGGAGCTGTTTTTT | CASSQQGLKGELFF
TRBJ2-3 | . | 17 | TRBV4-1 | . | TGCGCCAGCAGCCAGGATGGGGACATCCGCAAGACAGATACGCAGTATTTT | CASSQDGDIRKTDTQYF
TRBJ2-2 | . | 15 | TRBV21-1 | . | TGTGCCAGCAGCAAAGCGGGACACGGCACCGGGGAGCTGTTTTTT | CASSKAGHGTGELFF
TRBJ1-5 | many | 13 | TRBV12-3/TRBV12-4 | . | TGTGCCAGCAGGCATAGAAGCAATCAGCCCCAGCATTTT | CASRHRSNQPQHF
TRBJ2-4 | many | 17 | TRBV20-1 | TRBD2 | TGCAGTGCTAGGCGGATTACAGCGGGGAAGGACCCGGACATTCAGTACTTC | CSARRITAGKDPDIQYF
TRBJ2-7 | few | 13 | TRBV20-1 | . | TGCAGTGCTAGGCCAGGGAGCTCCTACGAGCAGTACTTC | CSARPGSSYEQYF
TRBJ2-1 | many | 15 | TRBV7-9 | TRBD2 | TGTGCCAGCAGCTCACTAGCGGGGCCTTCCAATGAGCAGTTCTTC | CASSSLAGPSNEQFF
TRBJ2-1 | . | 12 | TRBV6-2/TRBV6-3 | TRBD2 | TGTGCCAGCAGTCCCGTAGGCGGGGGGCAGTTCTTC | CASSPVGGGQFF
TRBJ2-3 | . | 14 | TRBV5-1 | . | TGCGCCAGCAGTGATGGGTTCGGCACAGATACGCAGTATTTT | CASSDGFGTDTQYF
TRBJ2-7 | many | 13 | TRBV5-6 | . | TGTGCCAGCAGCTGGTTAGGAACGTACGAGCAGTACTTC | CASSWLGTYEQYF
TRBJ2-3 | . | 16 | TRBV7-8 | . | TGTGCCAGCAGCTTACGACCACATTTACCCACAGATACGCAGTATTTT | CASSLRPHLPTDTQYF
TRBJ2-7 | once | 14 | TRBV10-3 | . | TGTGCCATCAGTGAGTCTGGGGGCTCCTACGAGCAGTACTTC | CAISESGGSYEQYF
TRBJ1-2 | . | 11 | TRBV11-3 | . | TGTGCCAGCAGCTCGGGGACGAAACTTCTCTTC | CASSSGTKLLF
TRBJ1-5 | . | 13 | TRBV6-5 | . | TGTGCCAGCAGTTACGCCGTCAATCAGCCCCAGCATTTT | CASSYAVNQPQHF
TRBJ2-1 | few | 13 | TRBV12-3/TRBV12-4 | TRBD1 | TGTGCCAGCAGTCGGCAGGGGGCCAATGAGCAGTTCTTC | CASSRQGANEQFF
TRBJ2-1 | few | 12 | TRBV12-3/TRBV12-4 | . | TGTGCCAGCAGTTCCAGGGAAAATGAGCAGTTCTTC | CASSSRENEQFF
TRBJ2-2 | . | 15 | TRBV12-3/TRBV12-4 | . | TGTGCCAGCAAAAAGGAGCTACCCGGCTCCGGGGAGCTGTTTTTT | CASKKELPGSGELFF
TRBJ2-5 | few | 14 | TRBV5-4 | . | TGTGCCAGCAGCCCGGACGGCCGATCGCGGACCCAGTACTTC | CASSPDGRSRTQYF
TRBJ2-5 | many | 11 | TRBV6-2/TRBV6-3 | . | TGTGCCAGCAGTTACGGGGACTCCGCGGACTTC | CASSYGDSADF
TRBJ1-5 | . | 15 | TRBV20-1 | . | TGCAGTGCTAGACCTCTAACCCCCAGGCGTCAGCCCCAGCATTTT | CSARPLTPRRQPQHF
TRBJ2-1 | . | 16 | TRBV7-4 | . | TGTGCCAGCAGCTTAGCGGGGATGCCTTATATCAATGAGCAGTTCTTC | CASSLAGMPYINEQFF
TRBJ2-3 | many | 16 | TRBV12-3/TRBV12-4 | . | TGTGCCAGCAGTCCCGCCCGCGGAGGGCACACAGATACGCAGTATTTT | CASSPARGGHTDTQYF
TRBJ2-3 | few | 17 | TRBV7-9 | TRBD2 | TGTGCCAGCAGCCCCCGACATGGCGGGGGGCCTGGAGATACGCAGTATTTT | CASSPRHGGGPGDTQYF
TRBJ2-1 | . | 19 | TRBV4-3 | TRBD1 | TGCGCCAGCAGCCAAAGGCACTTGTTGGGGGCCGGGACAGTCAATGAGCAGTTCTTC | CASSQRHLLGAGTVNEQFF
TRBJ1-2 | few | 16 | TRBV20-1 | . | TGCAGTGCTAGAGTAGGTCTCCCTAGGATGATCTATGGCTACACCTTC | CSARVGLPRMIYGYTF
TRBJ2-7 | many | 14 | TRBV20-1 | . | TGCAGTGCTAAGACGGGCGGCCCTAGGGGCGAGCAGTACTTC | CSAKTGGPRGEQYF
TRBJ1-5 | many | 16 | TRBV3-1 | . | TGTGCCAGCAGCCAAGGCAACAGGTATAGCAATCAGCCCCAGCATTTT | CASSQGNRYSNQPQHF
TRBJ2-7 | many | 14 | TRBV25-1 | TRBD1 | TGTGCCAGCAGTGGGAGGACAGGTTCCTACGAGCAGTACTTC | CASSGRTGSYEQYF
TRBJ2-1 | few | 15 | TRBV7-2 | TRBD2 | TGTGCCAGCACCATTAAACTAGCGGGGAGAGGAGAGCAGTTCTTC | CASTIKLAGRGEQFF
TRBJ1-3 | few | 13 | TRBV12-3/TRBV12-4 | . | TGTGCCAGCATCCTCCCGGGGAACGGCACCATATATTTT | CASILPGNGTIYF
TRBJ1-2 | . | 12 | TRBV29-1 | . | TGCAGCGTTGAAGCAGGGGATGGCGGCTACACCTTC | CSVEAGDGGYTF
TRBJ2-1 | many | 15 | TRBV28 | TRBD2 | TGTGCCAGCACCACATCTAGCGGAAACCACAATGAGCAGTTCTTC | CASTTSSGNHNEQFF
TRBJ2-2 | . | 17 | TRBV6-5 | . | TGTGCCAGCAGTTACGGGATAGACAGGTCGAACACCGGGGAGCTGTTTTTT | CASSYGIDRSNTGELFF
TRBJ2-2 | many | 12 | TRBV5-1 | . | TGCGCCAGCAGCGGGGACCCCGGGGAGCTGTTTTTT | CASSGDPGELFF
TRBJ2-2 | . | 16 | TRBV9 | . | TGTGCCAGCAGCGTAGCGCTCAGCACGAACACCGGGGAGCTGTTTTTT | CASSVALSTNTGELFF
TRBJ2-5 | . | 15 | TRBV12-3/TRBV12-4 | TRBD1 | TGTGCCAGCAGTTCGGTCAGGGGGTGGCAAGAGACCCAGTACTTC | CASSSVRGWQETQYF
TRBJ2-1 | few | 16 | TRBV25-1 | TRBD1 | TGTGCCAGCAGTGAAAGGGACAGGGGTACCTACAATGAGCAGTTCTTC | CASSERDRGTYNEQFF
TRBJ1-6 | . | 14 | TRBV3-1 | . | TGTGCCAGCAGCCAAGATACATCGGGGCCACCCCTCCACTTT | CASSQDTSGPPLHF
TRBJ1-5 | . | 14 | TRBV28 | . | TGTGCCAGCAGTTTAGCCACGGGGACCCGGCCCCAGCATTTT | CASSLATGTRPQHF
TRBJ2-5 | many | 16 | TRBV20-1 | TRBD2 | TGCAGTGCTAGATTTGGGGGTAGCGGGTCTCAAGAGACCCAGTACTTC | CSARFGGSGSQETQYF
TRBJ1-4 | . | 12 | TRBV21-1 | . | TGTGCCAGCCGGGACAGGGATGAAAAACTGTTTTTT | CASRDRDEKLFF
TRBJ1-2 | few | 13 | TRBV27 | TRBD1 | TGTGCCAGCAGTCAGACAGGGCCGGATGGCTACACCTTC | CASSQTGPDGYTF
TRBJ2-5 | many | 17 | TRBV5-5 | . | TGTGCCAGCAGCTTGAGGGGAGCGACCCGGTACCAAGAGACCCAGTACTTC | CASSLRGATRYQETQYF
TRBJ1-4 | many | 15 | TRBV6-5 | . | TGTGCCAGCAGTTTCGGAGAGGGGGGCAACGAAAAACTGTTTTTT | CASSFGEGGNEKLFF
TRBJ1-3 | few | 13 | TRBV6-1 | . | TGTGCCAGCAGCCAAGGACGTGGAAACACCATATATTTT | CASSQGRGNTIYF
TRBJ2-5 | many | 15 | TRBV6-5 | TRBD1 | TGTGCCAGCAGTCCCCAGGGGGCAGGACAAGAGACCCAGTACTTC | CASSPQGAGQETQYF